These T cell receptor beta chains were read from a single sample in a study of blood T cell repertoires in COVID-19. Sequencing was performed with immunoSEQ multiplex PCR; in TCRdb, only in-frame clones are kept and a portion is missing. Among 330,000 or so clones, roughly 87% were seen once, and the ten largest hold about 3%. The sample consisted of PBMCs or T cells enriched from blood (not recorded which). Receptor source: a woman in her thirties who had recovered from COVID-19. Each CDR3 is given with its conserved first and last residue. Each record gives: J gene, V gene, CDR3 protein.

j_call: TRBJ2-7
v_call: TRBV5-1
cdr3_aa: CASSRGQELLSYEQYF

j_call: TRBJ2-7
v_call: TRBV28
cdr3_aa: CASSFGYEQYF

j_call: TRBJ2-7
v_call: TRBV28
cdr3_aa: CASDLGQGTDEQYF

j_call: TRBJ1-5
v_call: TRBV2
cdr3_aa: CASNLAGGDLSPQHF

j_call: TRBJ1-3
v_call: TRBV11-2
cdr3_aa: CASSPGQEVPGNTIYF

j_call: TRBJ2-5
v_call: TRBV9
cdr3_aa: CASSVSLAGGDQETQYF

j_call: TRBJ2-7
v_call: TRBV14
cdr3_aa: CASSHRTGFSYEQYF

j_call: TRBJ1-3
v_call: TRBV28
cdr3_aa: CASSPGGQGAGNTIYF

j_call: TRBJ2-2
v_call: TRBV5-1
cdr3_aa: CASSLTVNTGELFF

j_call: TRBJ2-7
v_call: TRBV30
cdr3_aa: CAWSMGQLSEQYF

j_call: TRBJ2-1
v_call: TRBV11-2
cdr3_aa: CASSLDRGFYNEQFF

j_call: TRBJ2-7
v_call: TRBV7-6
cdr3_aa: CASSPQGAGEQYF

j_call: TRBJ2-7
v_call: TRBV7-8
cdr3_aa: CASKGAYEQYF

j_call: TRBJ2-7
v_call: TRBV6-5
cdr3_aa: CASSYPPATSSYEQYF

j_call: TRBJ2-7
v_call: TRBV5-4
cdr3_aa: CASSLEAGRGRYF

j_call: TRBJ1-1
v_call: TRBV9
cdr3_aa: CASSVEAGGTEAFF

j_call: TRBJ1-5
v_call: TRBV4-1
cdr3_aa: CASSQVAAPNQPQHF

j_call: TRBJ1-3
v_call: TRBV7-9
cdr3_aa: CATRTGIGNTIYF

j_call: TRBJ1-3
v_call: TRBV10-3
cdr3_aa: CAIGARGIRNTIYF

j_call: TRBJ2-7
v_call: TRBV13
cdr3_aa: CASRGVSYEQYF

j_call: TRBJ1-2
v_call: TRBV2
cdr3_aa: CASSRQGWRGYTF

j_call: TRBJ2-7
v_call: TRBV6-1
cdr3_aa: CASSEGRGLLYEQYF

j_call: TRBJ2-5
v_call: TRBV6-1
cdr3_aa: CASSELGLAGRAQETQYF

j_call: TRBJ2-1
v_call: TRBV9
cdr3_aa: CASSARRAGYNEQFF

j_call: TRBJ2-3
v_call: TRBV5-1
cdr3_aa: CASSSGLAGSTDTQYF

j_call: TRBJ1-5
v_call: TRBV30
cdr3_aa: CAWSKQGDQPQHF

j_call: TRBJ2-3
v_call: TRBV5-4
cdr3_aa: CASSLRKAGGMADTQYF

j_call: TRBJ1-5
v_call: TRBV28
cdr3_aa: CASSLIQGNQPQHF

j_call: TRBJ1-1
v_call: TRBV18
cdr3_aa: CASSPRLRDTEAFF

j_call: TRBJ1-5
v_call: TRBV4-1
cdr3_aa: CASSQAPGGGNQPQHF

j_call: TRBJ1-1
v_call: TRBV18
cdr3_aa: CASSPTLQGGDDEAFF

j_call: TRBJ1-1
v_call: TRBV9
cdr3_aa: CATKLGAFF

j_call: TRBJ1-2
v_call: TRBV10-3
cdr3_aa: CAISESGGAAYGYTF

j_call: TRBJ2-3
v_call: TRBV11-3
cdr3_aa: CASSSGHSTDTQYF

j_call: TRBJ1-5
v_call: TRBV3-1/TRBV3-2
cdr3_aa: CASSQGGTGLQPQHF

j_call: TRBJ2-3
v_call: TRBV3-1/TRBV3-2
cdr3_aa: CASSQDRRGNTDTQYF

j_call: TRBJ1-6
v_call: TRBV28
cdr3_aa: CASSYRGRGNSPLHF

j_call: TRBJ2-7
v_call: TRBV18
cdr3_aa: CASSYSVAQGGYEQYF

j_call: TRBJ1-6
v_call: TRBV27
cdr3_aa: CASSLWGRVPLHF

j_call: TRBJ2-7
v_call: TRBV28
cdr3_aa: CASSTFGESYEQYF

j_call: TRBJ2-1
v_call: TRBV5-1
cdr3_aa: CASSTRQYNEQFF

j_call: TRBJ2-5
v_call: TRBV2
cdr3_aa: CASSDSGAQTQYF

j_call: TRBJ2-7
v_call: TRBV18
cdr3_aa: CASSPTPGQSSYEQYF